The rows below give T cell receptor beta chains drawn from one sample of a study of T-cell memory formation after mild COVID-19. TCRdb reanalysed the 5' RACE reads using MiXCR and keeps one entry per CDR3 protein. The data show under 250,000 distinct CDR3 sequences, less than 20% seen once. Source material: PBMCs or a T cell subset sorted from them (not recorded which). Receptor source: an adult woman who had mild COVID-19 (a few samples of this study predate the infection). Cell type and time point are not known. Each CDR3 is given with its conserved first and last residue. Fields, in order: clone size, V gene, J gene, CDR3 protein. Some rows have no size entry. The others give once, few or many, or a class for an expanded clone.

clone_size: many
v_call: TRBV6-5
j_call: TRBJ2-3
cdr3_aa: CASSRLDTQYF

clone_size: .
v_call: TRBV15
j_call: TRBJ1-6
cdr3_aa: CATTTRQDSYNSPLHF

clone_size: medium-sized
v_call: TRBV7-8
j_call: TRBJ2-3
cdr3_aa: CASSLAHYTQYF

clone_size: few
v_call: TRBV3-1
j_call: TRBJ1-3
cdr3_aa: CASSQRAGNTIYF

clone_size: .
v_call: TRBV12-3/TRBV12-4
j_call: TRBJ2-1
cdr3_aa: CASSLGLAGVEEQFF

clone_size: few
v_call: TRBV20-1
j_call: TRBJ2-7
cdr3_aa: CSASGTGERVSYEQYF

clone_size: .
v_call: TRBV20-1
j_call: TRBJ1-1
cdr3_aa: CSARSTEAFF

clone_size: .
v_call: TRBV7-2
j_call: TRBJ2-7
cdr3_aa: CASSLRIPAETSYEQYF

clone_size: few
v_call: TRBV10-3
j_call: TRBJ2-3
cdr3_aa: CAIRTSGSTDTQYF

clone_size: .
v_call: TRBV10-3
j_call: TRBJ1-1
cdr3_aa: CAISEGPQRVMNTEAFF

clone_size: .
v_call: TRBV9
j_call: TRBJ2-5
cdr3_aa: CASSVELAGAQETQYF

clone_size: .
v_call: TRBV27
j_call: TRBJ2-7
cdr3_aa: CASRPRAGQGSYEQYF

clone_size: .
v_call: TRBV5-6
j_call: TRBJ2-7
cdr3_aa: CASSLGGTLTYEQYF

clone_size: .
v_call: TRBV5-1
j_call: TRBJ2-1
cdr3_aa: CASSSRTSYNEQFF

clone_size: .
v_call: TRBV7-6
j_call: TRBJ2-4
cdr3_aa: CASSPWGAGNIQYF

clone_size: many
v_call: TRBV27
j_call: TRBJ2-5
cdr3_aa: CASSPWTSGQETQYF

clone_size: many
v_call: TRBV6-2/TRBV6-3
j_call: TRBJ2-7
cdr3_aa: CASSYASGRAQYF

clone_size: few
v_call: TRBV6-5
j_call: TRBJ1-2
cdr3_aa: CASRGTGGSGYTF

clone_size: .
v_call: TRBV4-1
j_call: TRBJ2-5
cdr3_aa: CASSQHTSGAGQETQYF

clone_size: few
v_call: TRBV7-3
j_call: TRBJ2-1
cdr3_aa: CASSAFSFEQFF

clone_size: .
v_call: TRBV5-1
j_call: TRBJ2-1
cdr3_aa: CASSFSGTPGDEQFF

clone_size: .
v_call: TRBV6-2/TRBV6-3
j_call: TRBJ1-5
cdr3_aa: CASSPHGNQPQHF

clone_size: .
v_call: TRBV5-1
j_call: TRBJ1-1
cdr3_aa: CASSSLSVTEAFF

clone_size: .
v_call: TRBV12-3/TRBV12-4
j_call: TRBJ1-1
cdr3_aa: CASSFGDSTEAFF

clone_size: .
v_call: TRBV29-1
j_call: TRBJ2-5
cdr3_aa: CSVSDRGETQYF